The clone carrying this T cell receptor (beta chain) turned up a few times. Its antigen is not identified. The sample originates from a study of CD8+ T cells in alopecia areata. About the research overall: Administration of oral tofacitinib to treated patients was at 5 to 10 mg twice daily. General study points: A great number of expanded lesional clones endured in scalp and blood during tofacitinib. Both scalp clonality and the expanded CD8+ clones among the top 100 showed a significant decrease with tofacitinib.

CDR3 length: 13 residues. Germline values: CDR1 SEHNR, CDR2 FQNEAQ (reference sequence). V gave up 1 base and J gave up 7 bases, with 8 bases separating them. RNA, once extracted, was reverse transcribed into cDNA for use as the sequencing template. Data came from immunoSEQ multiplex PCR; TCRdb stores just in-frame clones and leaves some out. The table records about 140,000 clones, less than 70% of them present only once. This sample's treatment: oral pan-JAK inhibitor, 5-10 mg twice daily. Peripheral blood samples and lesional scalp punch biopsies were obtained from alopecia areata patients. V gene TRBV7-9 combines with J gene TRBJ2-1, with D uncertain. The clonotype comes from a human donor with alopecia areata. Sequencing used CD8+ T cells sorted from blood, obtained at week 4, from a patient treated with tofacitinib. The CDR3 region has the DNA TGTGCCAGCAGCTTAGTGGGCCGGAATGAGCAGTTCTTC. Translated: CASSLVGRNEQFF.